This T cell receptor beta chain was captured by sequencing in a study of T-cell reconstitution after alpha-beta-depleted transplantation in children. Notes on the study in general: T cells produced anew were the main source of T-cell counts and diversity one year after transplant. Recipient T cells and thymic progenitors that survived were the source of the high TCRbeta diversity seen at day 60 in some patients. Several hundred rapidly expanded clones from non-depleted graft cells reportedly supplied alpha-beta T cells about two months post-transplant.

TCRbeta library construction was performed incorporating unique molecular identifiers. TCRdb re-called the PCR reads with MiXCR, one entry per CDR3 protein. The sample lists 700,000 or so distinct CDR3 sequences, approximately 14% occurring once. There are 12 residues in the CDR3. Germline CDR1 reads SGHAT; CDR2 reads FQNNGV. Remarks on this clonotype: Antigen unknown. The junction departs from germline at one end; a sequencing error may be responsible.

The chain joins TRBV11-2 to TRBJ2-7; D not certain. The specimen comprised PBMCs, sampled before TCRalphabeta/CD19-depleted stem cell transplant. The sequence derives from a girl aged 2 to 10 with congenital amegakaryocytic thrombocytopenia, due to receive a stem cell transplant. As DNA, the CDR3 is TGTGCCATCAGCTCTGGGGTCTACGAGCAGTACTTC. Protein: CAISSGVYEQYF.